This entry describes one T cell receptor beta chain. The entirety of the isolated RNA underwent reverse transcription, so expressed TCRB transcripts were sequenced. This table comes from immunoSEQ multiplex PCR, and its TCRdb copy is limited to in-frame clones, with some not included. Found here are hundreds of thousands of clones, approximately 28% of them singletons; the top ten hold roughly 0.06%. The data were obtained in a study of beta chain features in type 1 diabetes. The CDR3 spans 15 residues. Trimming cost V 5 bases and J 7 bases; bases outside gene matches: 12. Germline assignment: CDR1 SGHTA and CDR2 FQGNSA.

The V gene is TRBV7-2, the J gene TRBJ1-1, with 8 bases fitting TRBD1. This TCR was recovered from a man between 18 and 35 years old in good health. The specimen sequenced was naive CD4+ T cells from blood. Written as DNA, the CDR3 is TGTGCCAGCAGCCAGACGGGACAGGAAATCGGTGAAGCTTTCTTT. Translation: CASSQTGQEIGEAFF.